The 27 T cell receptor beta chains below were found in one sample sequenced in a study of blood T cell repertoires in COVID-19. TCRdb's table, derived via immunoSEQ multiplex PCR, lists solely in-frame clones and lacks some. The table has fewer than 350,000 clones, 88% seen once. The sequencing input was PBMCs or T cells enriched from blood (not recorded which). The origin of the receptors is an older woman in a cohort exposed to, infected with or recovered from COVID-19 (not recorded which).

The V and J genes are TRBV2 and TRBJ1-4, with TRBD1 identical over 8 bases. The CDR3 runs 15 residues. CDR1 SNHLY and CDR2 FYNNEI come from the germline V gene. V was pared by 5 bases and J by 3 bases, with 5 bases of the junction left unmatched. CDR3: CASSRQGTSNEKLFF. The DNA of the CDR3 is TGTGCCAGCAGTCGACAGGGGACCTCTAATGAAAAACTGTTTTTT.

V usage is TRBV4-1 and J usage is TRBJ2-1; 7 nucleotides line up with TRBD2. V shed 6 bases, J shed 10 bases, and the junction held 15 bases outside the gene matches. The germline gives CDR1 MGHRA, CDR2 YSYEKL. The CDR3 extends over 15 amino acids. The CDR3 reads CASREEAGADGEQFF. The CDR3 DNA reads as TGCGCCAGCAGGGAAGAGGCGGGAGCGGATGGAGAGCAGTTCTTC.

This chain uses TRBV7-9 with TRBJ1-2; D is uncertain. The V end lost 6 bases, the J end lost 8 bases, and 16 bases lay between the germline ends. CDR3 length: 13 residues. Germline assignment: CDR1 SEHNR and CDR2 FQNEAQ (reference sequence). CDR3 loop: CASRPGDRGGYTF. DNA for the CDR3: TGTGCCAGCAGGCCCGGGGATCGGGGAGGCTACACCTTC.

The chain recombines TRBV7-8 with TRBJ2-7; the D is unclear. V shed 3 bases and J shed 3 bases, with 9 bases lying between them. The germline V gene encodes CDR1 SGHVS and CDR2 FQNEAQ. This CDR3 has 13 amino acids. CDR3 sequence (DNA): TGTGCCAGCAGCTTTACAGATATCTACGAGCAGTACTTC. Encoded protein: CASSFTDIYEQYF.

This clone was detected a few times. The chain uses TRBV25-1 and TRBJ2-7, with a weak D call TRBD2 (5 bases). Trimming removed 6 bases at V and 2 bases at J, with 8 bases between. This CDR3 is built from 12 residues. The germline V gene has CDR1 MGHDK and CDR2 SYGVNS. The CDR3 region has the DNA TGTGCCAGCAGGAGGGCTCCCTACGAGCAGTACTTC. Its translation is CASRRAPYEQYF.

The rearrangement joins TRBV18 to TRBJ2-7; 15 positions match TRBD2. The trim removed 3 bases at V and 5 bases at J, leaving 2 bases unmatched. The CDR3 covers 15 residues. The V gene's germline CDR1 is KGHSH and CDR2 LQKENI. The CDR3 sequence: CASSPGLAGGDEQYF. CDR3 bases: TGTGCCAGCTCACCGGGACTAGCGGGGGGCGACGAGCAGTACTTC. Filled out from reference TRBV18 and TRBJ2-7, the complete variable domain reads NAGVMQNPRHLVRRRGQEARLRCSPMKGHSHVYWYRQLPEEGLKFMVYLQKENIIDESGMPKERFSAEFPKEGPSILRIQQVVRGDSAAYFCASSPGLAGGDEQYFGPGTRLTVT.

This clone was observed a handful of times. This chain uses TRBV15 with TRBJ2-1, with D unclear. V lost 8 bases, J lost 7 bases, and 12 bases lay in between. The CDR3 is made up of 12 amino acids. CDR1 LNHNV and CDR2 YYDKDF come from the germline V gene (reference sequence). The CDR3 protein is CATRGLKNEQFF. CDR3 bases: TGTGCCACCCGCGGCCTGAAAAATGAGCAGTTCTTC.

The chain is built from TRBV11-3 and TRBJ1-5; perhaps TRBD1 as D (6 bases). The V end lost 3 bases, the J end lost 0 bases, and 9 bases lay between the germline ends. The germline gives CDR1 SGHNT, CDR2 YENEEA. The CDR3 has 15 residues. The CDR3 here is CASSFNRDSNQPQHF. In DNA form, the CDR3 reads TGTGCCAGCAGCTTCAACAGGGATAGCAATCAGCCCCAGCATTTT.

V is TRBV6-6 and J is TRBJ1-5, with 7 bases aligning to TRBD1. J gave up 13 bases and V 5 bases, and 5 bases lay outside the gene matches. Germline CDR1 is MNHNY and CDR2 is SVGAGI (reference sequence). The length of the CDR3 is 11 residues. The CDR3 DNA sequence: TGTGCCAGCAGTAATTGGGACAGTCAGCATTTT. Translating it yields CASSNWDSQHF.

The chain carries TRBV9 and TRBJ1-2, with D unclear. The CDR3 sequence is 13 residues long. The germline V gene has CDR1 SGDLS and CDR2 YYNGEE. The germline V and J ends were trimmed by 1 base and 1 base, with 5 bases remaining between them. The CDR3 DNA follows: TGTGCCAGCAGCGTACAGGATAACTATGGCTACACCTTC. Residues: CASSVQDNYGYTF. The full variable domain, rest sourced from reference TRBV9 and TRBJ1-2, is DSGVTQTPKHLITATGQRVTLRCSPRSGDLSVYWYQQSLDQGLQFLIQYYNGEERAKGNILERFSAQQFPDLHSELNLSSLELGDSALYFCASSVQDNYGYTFGSGTRLTVV.

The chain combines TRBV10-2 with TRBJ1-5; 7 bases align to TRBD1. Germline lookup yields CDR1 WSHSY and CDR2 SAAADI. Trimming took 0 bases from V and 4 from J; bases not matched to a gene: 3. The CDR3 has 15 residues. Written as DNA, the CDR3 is TGCGCCAGCAGTGAGTCGACAGGGCCAAATCAGCCCCAGCATTTT. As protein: CASSESTGPNQPQHF.

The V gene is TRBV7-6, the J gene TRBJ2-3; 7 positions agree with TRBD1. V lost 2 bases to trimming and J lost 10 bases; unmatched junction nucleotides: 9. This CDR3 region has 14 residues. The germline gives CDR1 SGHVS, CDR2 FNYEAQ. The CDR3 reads CASSLSPTQGAQYF. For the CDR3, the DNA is TGTGCCAGCAGCTTAAGCCCTACCCAGGGGGCGCAGTATTTT.

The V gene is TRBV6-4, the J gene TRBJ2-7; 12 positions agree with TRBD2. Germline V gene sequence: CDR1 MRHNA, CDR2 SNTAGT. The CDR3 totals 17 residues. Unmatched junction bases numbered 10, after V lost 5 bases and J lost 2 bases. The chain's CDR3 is CASSSRLAGARPYEQYF. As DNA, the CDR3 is TGTGCCAGCAGTTCCAGACTAGCGGGAGCTAGGCCCTACGAGCAGTACTTC.

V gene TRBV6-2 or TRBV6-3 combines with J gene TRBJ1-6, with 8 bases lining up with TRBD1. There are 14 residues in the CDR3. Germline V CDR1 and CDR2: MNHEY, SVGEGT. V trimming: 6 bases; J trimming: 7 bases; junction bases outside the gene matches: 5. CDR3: CASSSGTGNSPLHF. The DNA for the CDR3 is TGTGCCAGCAGCAGTGGGACAGGCAATTCACCCCTCCACTTT.

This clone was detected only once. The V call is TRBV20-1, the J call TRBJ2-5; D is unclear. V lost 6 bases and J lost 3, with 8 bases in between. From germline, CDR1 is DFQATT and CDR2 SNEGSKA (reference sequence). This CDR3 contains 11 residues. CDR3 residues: CSAAPKETQYF. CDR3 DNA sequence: TGCAGTGCAGCTCCAAAAGAGACCCAGTACTTC.

The CDR3 nucleotides are TGTGCCTGGAGTCAAGAATCCGCCAGGGGAAATCAGCCCCAGCATTTT. Translation: CAWSQESARGNQPQHF. This chain links TRBV30 with TRBJ1-5, with D perhaps matching TRBD1 (6 bases). The CDR3 contains 16 residues. Germline CDR1 and CDR2: GTSNPN and SVGIG (reference sequence). Trimming cost V 2 bases and J 4 bases, with 18 bases left between them.

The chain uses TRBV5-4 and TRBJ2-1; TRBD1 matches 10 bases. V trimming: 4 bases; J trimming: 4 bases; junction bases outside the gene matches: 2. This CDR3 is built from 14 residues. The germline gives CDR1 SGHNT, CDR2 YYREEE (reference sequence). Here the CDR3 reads CASSRTGGYNEQFF. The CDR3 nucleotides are TGTGCCAGCAGCCGGACAGGGGGTTACAATGAGCAGTTCTTC. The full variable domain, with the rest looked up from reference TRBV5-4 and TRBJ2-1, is ETGVTQSPTHLIKTRGQQVTLRCSSQSGHNTVSWYQQALGQGPQFIFQYYREEENGRGNFPPRFSGLQFPNYSSELNVNALELDDSALYLCASSRTGGYNEQFFGPGTRLTVL.

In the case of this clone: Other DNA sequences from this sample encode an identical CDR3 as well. The DNA for the CDR3 is TGTGCCAGCTCCCCAGACAGAGATCAGCCCCAGCATTTT. Translated, it gives CASSPDRDQPQHF. This chain connects TRBV18 to TRBJ1-5, with a tentative D call TRBD1 (5 bases). With 6 bases removed from V and 5 bases from J, the gap between germline ends came to 11 bases. The CDR3 length is 13 residues. CDR1 is KGHSH and CDR2 is LQKENI in the germline V gene.

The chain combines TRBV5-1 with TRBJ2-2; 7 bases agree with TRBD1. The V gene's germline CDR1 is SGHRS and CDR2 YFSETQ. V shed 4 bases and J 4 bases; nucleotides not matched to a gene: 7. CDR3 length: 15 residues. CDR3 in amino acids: CASSVSQGVTGELFF. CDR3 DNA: TGCGCCAGCAGCGTGTCCCAGGGGGTCACCGGGGAGCTGTTTTTT.

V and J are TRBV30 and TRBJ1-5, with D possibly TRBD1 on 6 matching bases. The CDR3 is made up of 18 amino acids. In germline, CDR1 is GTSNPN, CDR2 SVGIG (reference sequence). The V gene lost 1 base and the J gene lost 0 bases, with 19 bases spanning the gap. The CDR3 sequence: CAWSGGGGKLYSNQPQHF. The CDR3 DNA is TGTGCCTGGAGTGGAGGGGGGGGGAAGCTTTATAGCAATCAGCCCCAGCATTTT.

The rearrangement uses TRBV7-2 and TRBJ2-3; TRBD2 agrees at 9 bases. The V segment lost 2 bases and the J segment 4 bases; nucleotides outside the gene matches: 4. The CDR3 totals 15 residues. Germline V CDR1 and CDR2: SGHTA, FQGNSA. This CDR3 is CASSLLAGGADTQYF. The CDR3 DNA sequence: TGTGCCAGCAGCTTATTGGCGGGAGGGGCAGATACGCAGTATTTT. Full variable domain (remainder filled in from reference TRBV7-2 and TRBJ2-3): GAGVSQSPSNKVTEKGKDVELRCDPISGHTALYWYRQSLGQGLEFLIYFQGNSAPDKSGLPSDRFSAERTGGSVSTLTIQRTQQEDSAVYLCASSLLAGGADTQYFGPGTRLTVL.

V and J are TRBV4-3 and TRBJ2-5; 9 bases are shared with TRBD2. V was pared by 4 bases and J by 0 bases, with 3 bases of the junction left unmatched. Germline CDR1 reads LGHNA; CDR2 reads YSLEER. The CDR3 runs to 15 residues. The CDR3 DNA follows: TGCGCCAGCAGCCGAACTAGCGGGTACCAAGAGACCCAGTACTTC. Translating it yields CASSRTSGYQETQYF.

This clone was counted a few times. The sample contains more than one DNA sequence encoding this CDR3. The CDR3 loop is CASSDQTYEQYF. Written as DNA, the CDR3 is TGTGCCAGCAGTGATCAGACCTACGAGCAGTACTTC. The chain employs TRBV6-1 and TRBJ2-7; D not resolved. Germline V gene data show CDR1 as MNHNS and CDR2 as SASEGT. The CDR3 sequence is 12 residues long. V dropped 3 bases and J dropped 2 bases, with 5 bases sitting between them.

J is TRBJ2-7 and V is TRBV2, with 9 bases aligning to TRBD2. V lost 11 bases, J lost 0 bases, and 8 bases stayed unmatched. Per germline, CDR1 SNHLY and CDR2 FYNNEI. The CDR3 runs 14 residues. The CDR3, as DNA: TGTGCCGTACAGAGCGGGAGGCTCTCCTACGAGCAGTACTTC. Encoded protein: CAVQSGRLSYEQYF.

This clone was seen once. This chain's CDR3 is CASSPDRSPGNTIYF. The CDR3 bases are TGTGCCAGCAGCCCCGACAGATCCCCTGGAAACACCATATATTTT. The chain links TRBV6-5 to TRBJ1-3; possibly TRBD1 for D (5 bases). The CDR3 totals 15 residues. V was pared by 6 bases and J by 2 bases, with 14 bases between. Germline CDR1 MNHEY, CDR2 SVGAGI.

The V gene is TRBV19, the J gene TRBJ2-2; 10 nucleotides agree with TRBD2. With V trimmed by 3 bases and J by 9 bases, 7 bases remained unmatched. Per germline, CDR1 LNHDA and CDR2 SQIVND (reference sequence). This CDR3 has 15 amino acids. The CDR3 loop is CASSIPAGGPRELFF. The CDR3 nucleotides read TGTGCCAGTAGTATTCCAGCGGGAGGGCCCCGGGAGCTGTTTTTT.

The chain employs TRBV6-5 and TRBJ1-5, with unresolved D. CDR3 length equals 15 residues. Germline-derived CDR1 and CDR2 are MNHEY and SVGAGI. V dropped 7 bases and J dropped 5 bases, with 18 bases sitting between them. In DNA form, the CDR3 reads TGTGCCAGCATCGACCGGGGAGCGGGCCATCAGCCCCAGCATTTT. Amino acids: CASIDRGAGHQPQHF.